This T cell receptor beta chain was identified in a study of blood T cell repertoires in COVID-19 (dated by TCRdb to the early 2020s). In the study overall: Collaborator samples came from the United States, Italy and Spain and covered acute and convalescent phases of COVID-19. Nearly every sample came with metadata listing a de-identified subject ID, COVID-19 status, age in years and sex. Samples were obtained from the ongoing ImmuneRACE study (first 160 participants) and from over 1,000 subjects provided by 6 global collaborators. The prospective study material was composed of cDNA or gDNA derived from T cells, B-cell-depleted T cells, or PBMCs. Where HLA class I and class II types were available, the types were taken from metadata supplied by the sample provider, not from assay-based typing. A freely available public database, intended as a resource for researchers studying the immune response to SARS-CoV-2, is where the repertoires were released. Deeply sampled blood TCRbeta repertoires from subjects exposed to, actively infected with, or recovered from COVID-19 were included in the dataset.

Each collaborating institution followed its own protocols to collect whole blood in K2EDTA tubes. For TCRbeta analysis, collaborators shipped samples as frozen whole blood, isolated PBMCs, or DNA extracted from either of those sample types. General study outcomes and caveats: The quantity of clinical and demographic metadata differed by source and by participant and was supplied without curation.

Of note for this clone: Which antigen it targets is not known. No base qualities exist here, and no much larger clone lies one base off it.

Reading from cysteine to phenylalanine, the CDR3 counts 15 amino acids. CDR3 DNA only is kept here, 45 bases in frame from base 1. Taken from the germline V gene (reference sequence), the CDR1 and CDR2 loops are SGHNT and YYREEE. Between the V and J ends, shortened by 0 bases and 2 bases respectively, the junction contains 8 bases. TCRbeta CDR3 regions were amplified from genomic DNA by means of the immunoSEQ Assay, a bias-controlled multiplex PCR. The study's own analysis went as follows. Within the assay, amplification of reference gene primers was used to estimate how many nucleated cells each sample contained. To quantify the absolute abundance of each unique TCRbeta CDR3 rearrangement, sequence reads were collapsed and filtered. For each sample, productive Simpson clonality was calculated as the square root of Simpson's diversity index across productive rearrangements. The table comes from immuneACCESS by way of TCRdb, which keeps in-frame sequences with V and J called. Part of the clones is missing from these tables; in studies checked, under half for an unresolved V gene and the rest for unknown reasons. The V and J calls and clone size are taken from that table; D and trimming were inferred from the DNA. This sample lists roughly 100,000 clones; roughly 80% were detected once. Jointly, the top ten make up 16% of the sample.

The material sequenced was peripheral blood. The chain is made from TRBV5-4 and TRBJ2-2, and TRBD1 may be the D gene, going by 5 matching bases. The TCR originated in a woman of 80 years or more with active or convalescent COVID-19. The sequence in DNA is TGTGCCAGCAGCTTGGTCCAGGGCAACACCGGGGAGCTGTTTTTT. Its protein is CASSLVQGNTGELFF.